This paragraph covers one T cell receptor (beta chain) sequence. Per the original methods: Cell counts per sample came from amplifying reference gene primers. Method: immunoSEQ multiplex PCR; TCRdb's copy keeps in-frame clones and lacks some. That table supplies the V and J calls and clone size; D and trimming were determined from the DNA. The sample contains about 200,000 clones, 85% to 90% of which appear only once. This record belongs to a study of blood T cell repertoires in COVID-19. Study in general: From the United States, Italy and Spain came samples of acute and convalescent COVID-19.

This TCR came from a man aged 50-59 years with acute or convalescent COVID-19. The sequencing input was peripheral blood.

In nucleotides, the CDR3 is TGTGCCAGCAGCGCAGGCGCGACAACTAATGAAAAACTGTTTTTT. Translation: CASSAGATTNEKLFF. J is TRBJ1-4 and V is TRBV9; D is ambiguous. The CDR3 sequence is 15 residues long. The V end lost 3 bases, the J end lost 0 bases, and 9 bases lay between the germline ends. From germline, CDR1 is SGDLS and CDR2 YYNGEE.